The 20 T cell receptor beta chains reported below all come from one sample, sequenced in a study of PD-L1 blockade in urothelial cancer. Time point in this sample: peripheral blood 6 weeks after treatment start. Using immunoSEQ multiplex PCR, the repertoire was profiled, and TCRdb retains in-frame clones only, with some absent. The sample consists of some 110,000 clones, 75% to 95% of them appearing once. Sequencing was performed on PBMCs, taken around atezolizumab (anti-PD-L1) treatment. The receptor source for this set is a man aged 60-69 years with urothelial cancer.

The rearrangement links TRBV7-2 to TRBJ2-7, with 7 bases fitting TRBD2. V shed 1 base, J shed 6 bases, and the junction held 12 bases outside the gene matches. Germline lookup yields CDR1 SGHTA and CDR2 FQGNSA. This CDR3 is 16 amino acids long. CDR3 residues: CASSLGSVGLVGEQYF. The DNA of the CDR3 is TGTGCCAGCAGCTTAGGAAGCGTTGGACTAGTTGGCGAGCAGTACTTC.

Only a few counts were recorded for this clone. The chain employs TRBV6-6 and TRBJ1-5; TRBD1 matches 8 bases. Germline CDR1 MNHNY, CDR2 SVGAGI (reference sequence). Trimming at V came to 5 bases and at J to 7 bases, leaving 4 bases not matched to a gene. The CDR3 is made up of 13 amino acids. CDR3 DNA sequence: TGTGCCAGCAGTAGACAGGGGAGACAGCCCCAGCATTTT. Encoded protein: CASSRQGRQPQHF.

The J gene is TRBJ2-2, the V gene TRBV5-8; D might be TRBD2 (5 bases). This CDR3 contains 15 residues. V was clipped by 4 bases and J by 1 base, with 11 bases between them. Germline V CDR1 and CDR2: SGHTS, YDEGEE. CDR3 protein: CASSIGGMNTGELFF. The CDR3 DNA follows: TGTGCCAGCAGCATCGGAGGAATGAACACCGGGGAGCTGTTTTTT. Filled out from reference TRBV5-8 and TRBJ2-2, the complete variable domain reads EAGVTQSPTHLIKTRGQQATLRCSPISGHTSVYWYQQALGLGLQFLLWYDEGEERNRGNFPPRFSGRQFPNYSSELNVNALELEDSALYLCASSIGGMNTGELFFGEGSRLTVL.

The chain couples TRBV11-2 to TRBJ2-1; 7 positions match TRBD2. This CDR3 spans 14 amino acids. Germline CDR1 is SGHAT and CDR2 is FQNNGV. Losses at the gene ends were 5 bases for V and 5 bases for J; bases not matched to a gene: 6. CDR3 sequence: CASSVGLADNEQFF. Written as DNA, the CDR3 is TGTGCCAGCAGCGTGGGGCTAGCGGACAATGAGCAGTTCTTC.

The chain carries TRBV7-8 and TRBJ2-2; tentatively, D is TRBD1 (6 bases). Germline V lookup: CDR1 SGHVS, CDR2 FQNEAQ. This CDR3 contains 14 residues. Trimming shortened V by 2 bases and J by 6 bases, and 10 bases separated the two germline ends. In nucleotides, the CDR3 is TGTGCCAGCAGCTTACTGAACAGGGCCGGGGAGCTGTTTTTT. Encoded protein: CASSLLNRAGELFF.

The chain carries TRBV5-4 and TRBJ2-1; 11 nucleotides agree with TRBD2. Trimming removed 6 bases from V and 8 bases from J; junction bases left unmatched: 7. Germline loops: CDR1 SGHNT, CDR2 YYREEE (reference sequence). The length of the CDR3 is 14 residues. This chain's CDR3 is CASKGLAGGHEQFF. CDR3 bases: TGTGCCAGCAAGGGGCTAGCGGGAGGCCATGAGCAGTTCTTC.

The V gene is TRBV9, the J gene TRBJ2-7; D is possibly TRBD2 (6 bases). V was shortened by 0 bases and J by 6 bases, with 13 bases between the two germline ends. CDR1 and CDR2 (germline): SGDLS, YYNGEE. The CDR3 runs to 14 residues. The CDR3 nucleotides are TGTGCCAGCAGCGTAGGCGGGAAGGAGGGCGAGCAGTACTTC. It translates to CASSVGGKEGEQYF.

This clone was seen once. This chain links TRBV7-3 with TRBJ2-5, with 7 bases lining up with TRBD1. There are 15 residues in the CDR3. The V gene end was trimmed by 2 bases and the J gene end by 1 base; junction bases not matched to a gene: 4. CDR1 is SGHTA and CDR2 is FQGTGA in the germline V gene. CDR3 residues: CASSLGGQPQETQYF. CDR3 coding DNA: TGTGCCAGCAGCTTAGGGGGACAGCCCCAAGAGACCCAGTACTTC.

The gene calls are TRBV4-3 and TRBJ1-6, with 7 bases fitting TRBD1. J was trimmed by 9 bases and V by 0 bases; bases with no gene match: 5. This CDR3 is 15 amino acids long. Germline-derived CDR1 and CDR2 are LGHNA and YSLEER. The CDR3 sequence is CASSQDYRGASPLHF. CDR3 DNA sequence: TGCGCCAGCAGCCAAGATTACAGGGGTGCTTCACCCCTCCACTTT.

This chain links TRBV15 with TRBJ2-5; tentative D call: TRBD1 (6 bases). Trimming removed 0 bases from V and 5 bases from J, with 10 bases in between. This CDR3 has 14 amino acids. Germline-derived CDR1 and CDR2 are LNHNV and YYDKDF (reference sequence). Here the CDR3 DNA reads TGTGCCACCAGCAGAGATTCAGGGGCGGAGACCCAGTACTTC. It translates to CATSRDSGAETQYF.

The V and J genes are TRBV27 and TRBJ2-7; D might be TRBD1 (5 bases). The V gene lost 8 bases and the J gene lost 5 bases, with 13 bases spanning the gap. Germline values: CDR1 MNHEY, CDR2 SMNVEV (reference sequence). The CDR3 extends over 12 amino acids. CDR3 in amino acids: CASRTPGHEQYF. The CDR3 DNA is TGTGCCAGCCGTACACCAGGGCACGAGCAGTACTTC.

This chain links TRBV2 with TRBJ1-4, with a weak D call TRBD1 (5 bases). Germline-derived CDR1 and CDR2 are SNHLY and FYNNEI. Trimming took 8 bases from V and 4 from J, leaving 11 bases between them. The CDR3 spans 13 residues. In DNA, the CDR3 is TGTGCCAGCTACGACAGTTTTAATGAAAAACTGTTTTTT. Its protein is CASYDSFNEKLFF.

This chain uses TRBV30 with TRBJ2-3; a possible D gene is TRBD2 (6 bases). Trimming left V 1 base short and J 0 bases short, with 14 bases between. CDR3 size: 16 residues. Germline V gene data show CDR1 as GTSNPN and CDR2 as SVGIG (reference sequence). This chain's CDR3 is CAWSALKRVSTDTQYF. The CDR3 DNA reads TGTGCCTGGAGTGCCTTGAAGCGGGTAAGCACAGATACGCAGTATTTT.

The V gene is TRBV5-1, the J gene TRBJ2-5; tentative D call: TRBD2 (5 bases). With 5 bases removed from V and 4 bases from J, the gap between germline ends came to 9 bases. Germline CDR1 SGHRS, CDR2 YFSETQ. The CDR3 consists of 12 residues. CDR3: CASRAEGETQYF. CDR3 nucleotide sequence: TGCGCCAGCAGGGCTGAGGGAGAGACCCAGTACTTC.

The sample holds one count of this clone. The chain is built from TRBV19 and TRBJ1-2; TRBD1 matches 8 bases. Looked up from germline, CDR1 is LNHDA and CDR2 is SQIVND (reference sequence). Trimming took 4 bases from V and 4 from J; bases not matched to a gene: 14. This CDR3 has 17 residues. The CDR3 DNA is TGTGCCAGTAGTACCCTCGGGACAGGAACCTCCGGCTATGGCTACACCTTC. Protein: CASSTLGTGTSGYGYTF.

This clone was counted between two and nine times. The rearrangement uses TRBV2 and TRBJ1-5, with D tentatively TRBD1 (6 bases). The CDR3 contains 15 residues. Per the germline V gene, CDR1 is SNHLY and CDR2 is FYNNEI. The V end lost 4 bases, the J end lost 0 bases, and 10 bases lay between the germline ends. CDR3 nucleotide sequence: TGTGCCAGCAGTGCAGGGGACTATAGCAATCAGCCCCAGCATTTT. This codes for CASSAGDYSNQPQHF.

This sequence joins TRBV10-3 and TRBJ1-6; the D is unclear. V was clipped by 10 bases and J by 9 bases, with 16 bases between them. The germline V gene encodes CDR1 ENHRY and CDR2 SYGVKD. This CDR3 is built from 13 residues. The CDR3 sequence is CATNAGSGSPLHF. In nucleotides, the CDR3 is TGTGCCACCAACGCGGGTAGTGGTTCACCCCTCCACTTT.

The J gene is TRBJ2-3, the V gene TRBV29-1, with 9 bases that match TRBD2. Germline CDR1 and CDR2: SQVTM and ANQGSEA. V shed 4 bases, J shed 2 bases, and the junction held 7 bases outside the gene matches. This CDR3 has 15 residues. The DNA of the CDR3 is TGCAGCGTTGTTGGGAGCGGGGGGCCCACAGATACGCAGTATTTT. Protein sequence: CSVVGSGGPTDTQYF.

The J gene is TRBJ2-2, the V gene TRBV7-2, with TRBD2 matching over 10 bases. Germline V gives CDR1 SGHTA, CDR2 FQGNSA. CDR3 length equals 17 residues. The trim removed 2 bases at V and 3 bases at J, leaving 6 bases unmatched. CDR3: CASSLQWLAGDTGELFF. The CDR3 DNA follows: TGTGCCAGCAGCTTACAGTGGCTAGCGGGGGACACCGGGGAGCTGTTTTTT.

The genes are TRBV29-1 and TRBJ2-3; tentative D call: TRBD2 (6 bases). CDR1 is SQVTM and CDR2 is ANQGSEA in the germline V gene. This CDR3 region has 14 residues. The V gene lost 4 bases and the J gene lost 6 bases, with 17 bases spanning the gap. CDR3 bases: TGCAGCGTTGCATCGACTAGTCAGGACGATACGCAGTATTTT. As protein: CSVASTSQDDTQYF.